The 11 T cell receptor beta chains below all came from one sample that was sequenced in a study of cytomegalovirus exposure and HLA in healthy donors. Primers included in the PCR were 60 Vbeta and 13 Jbeta primers. Only in-frame clones appear in the TCRdb table, and some are missing; sequencing was by immunoSEQ multiplex PCR. The data show fewer than 250,000 clones, and the top ten clones hold about 0.9%. Sequencing was performed on PBMCs. The receptor source for this set is a woman aged 30 to 39 in good health and CMV-seropositive.

The chain recombines TRBV11-3 with TRBJ2-7, with TRBD1 identical over 8 bases. Unmatched junction bases numbered 11, after V lost 5 bases and J lost 2 bases. This CDR3 comprises 16 residues. CDR1 and CDR2 (germline): SGHNT, YENEEA. The CDR3 is CASSQSNGQGPYEQYF. CDR3 DNA sequence: TGTGCCAGCAGCCAGAGCAACGGACAGGGACCCTACGAGCAGTACTTC.

This CDR3 is CASSPGGTGVSGYTF. The CDR3 DNA reads as TGCGCCAGCAGCCCAGGCGGGACAGGGGTGAGTGGCTACACCTTC. J is TRBJ1-2 and V is TRBV5-1, with 10 bases fitting TRBD1. The V and J ends lost 4 bases and 7 bases, in that order; junction bases with no gene match: 10. The CDR3 totals 15 residues. Germline lookup yields CDR1 SGHRS and CDR2 YFSETQ. The full variable domain, completed using reference TRBV5-1 and TRBJ1-2, is KAGVTQTPRYLIKTRGQQVTLSCSPISGHRSVSWYQQTPGQGLQFLFEYFSETQRNKGNFPGRFSGRQFSNSRSEMNVSTLELGDSALYLCASSPGGTGVSGYTFGSGTRLTVV.

The V gene is TRBV30, the J gene TRBJ1-5; 7 bases agree with TRBD1. CDR1 and CDR2 from the germline V gene are GTSNPN and SVGIG (reference sequence). V lost 0 bases to trimming and J lost 4 bases; unmatched junction nucleotides: 6. CDR3 size: 15 residues. Here the CDR3 DNA reads TGTGCCTGGAGTGTATCTGGCAGGGGGAATCAGCCCCAGCATTTT. Protein sequence: CAWSVSGRGNQPQHF. Drawing the rest from reference TRBV30 and TRBJ1-5, the complete variable domain is SQTIHQWPATLVQPVGSPLSLECTVEGTSNPNLYWYRQAAGRGLQLLFYSVGIGQISSEVPQNLSASRPQDRQFILSSKKLLLSDSGFYLCAWSVSGRGNQPQHFGDGTRLSIL.

J is TRBJ2-7 and V is TRBV27; D gene unclear. The CDR3 consists of 10 residues. The V and J ends lost 8 bases and 7 bases respectively, with 9 bases between them. CDR1 MNHEY and CDR2 SMNVEV come from the germline V gene (reference sequence). This chain's CDR3 is CASPYWEQYF. The CDR3 bases are TGTGCCAGCCCCTACTGGGAGCAGTACTTC.

The genes are TRBV7-2 and TRBJ2-1, with TRBD2 identical over 7 bases. This CDR3 has 15 amino acids. J lost 3 bases, V lost 7 bases, and 9 bases had no gene match. In germline, CDR1 is SGHTA, CDR2 FQGNSA. The CDR3 reads CASNHKAGSYNEQFF. CDR3 coding DNA: TGTGCCAGCAACCACAAAGCGGGGAGCTACAATGAGCAGTTCTTC.

V usage is TRBV15 and J usage is TRBJ2-3; 13 positions match TRBD2. The CDR3 is 17 amino acids. The junction had 5 bases not matched to a gene; V was cut back by 4 bases and J by 1 base. Germline values: CDR1 LNHNV, CDR2 YYDKDF (reference sequence). CDR3 sequence reads: CATSTWTSGSGTDTQYF. In DNA, the CDR3 is TGTGCCACCAGCACCTGGACTAGCGGGAGTGGCACAGATACGCAGTATTTT.

CDR3 sequence reads: CASSYSGGVSNTIYF. The CDR3 DNA follows: TGTGCCAGCAGTTACTCAGGGGGCGTTTCAAACACCATATATTTT. The chain joins TRBV6-5 to TRBJ1-3, with TRBD1 matching 7 bases. The V gene end was trimmed by 0 bases and the J gene end by 6 bases; junction bases not matched to a gene: 5. The CDR3 loop spans 15 amino acids. In germline, CDR1 is MNHEY, CDR2 SVGAGI.

V usage is TRBV28 and J usage is TRBJ2-7; no firm D call. With 4 bases removed from V and 2 bases from J, the gap between germline ends came to 15 bases. There are 15 residues in the CDR3. CDR1 is MDHEN, CDR2 SYDVKM, per germline. CDR3: CASSSRRKRTYEQYF. CDR3 DNA: TGTGCCAGCAGTTCGCGACGAAAGAGGACCTACGAGCAGTACTTC.

The chain employs TRBV7-9 and TRBJ1-6; D not certain. Germline V lookup: CDR1 SEHNR, CDR2 FQNEAQ (reference sequence). This CDR3 is 13 amino acids long. The V end lost 2 bases, the J end lost 9 bases, and 8 bases lay between the germline ends. In DNA, the CDR3 is TGTGCCAGCAGCTTAATCCCCGGTTCACCCCTCCACTTT. Its translation: CASSLIPGSPLHF.

The V and J genes are TRBV10-1 and TRBJ2-3; 7 nucleotides line up with TRBD2. V was clipped by 4 bases and J by 3 bases; unmatched bases: 4. CDR1 is WNHNN, CDR2 SYGVQD, per germline (reference sequence). The CDR3 length is 14 residues. In DNA form, the CDR3 reads TGCGCCAGCAGTGTTCGGGGGGTAACAGATACGCAGTATTTT. Protein product: CASSVRGVTDTQYF.

CDR3 loop: CASSLAGEQTHEQYF. CDR3 DNA: TGTGCCAGCAGCCTAGCGGGAGAACAAACCCACGAGCAGTACTTC. The rearrangement uses TRBV28 and TRBJ2-7; 10 positions match TRBD2. Germline CDR1 and CDR2: MDHEN and SYDVKM. The junction had 10 bases not matched to a gene; V was cut back by 6 bases and J by 5 bases. The CDR3 is made up of 15 amino acids.